This entry lists 28 T cell receptor beta chains sequenced from one sample in a study of blood T cell repertoires in COVID-19. The assay was immunoSEQ multiplex PCR, and TCRdb's table has in-frame clones only and misses some. In the table there are tens of thousands of clones, 65% to 70% of which are singletons. Sample: peripheral blood. The receptors shown here come from a human donor in a cohort sampled during active COVID-19.

The chain combines TRBV13 with TRBJ2-1, with 8 bases that match TRBD1. The CDR3 totals 15 residues. V gave up 5 bases and J gave up 3 bases; unmatched junction bases: 6. Germline CDR1 is PRHDT and CDR2 is FYEKMQ (reference sequence). The CDR3 coding sequence is TGTGCCAGCAGCCCTCAGGGGGCTAGCTACAATGAGCAGTTCTTC. Translated, it gives CASSPQGASYNEQFF.

V is TRBV5-1 and J is TRBJ2-3, with 8 bases that match TRBD1. This CDR3 is built from 17 residues. J was trimmed by 3 bases and V by 0 bases; bases with no gene match: 9. Germline V gives CDR1 SGHRS, CDR2 YFSETQ. This CDR3 is CASSLAQGAISTDTQYF. Written as DNA, the CDR3 is TGCGCCAGCAGCTTGGCTCAGGGGGCAATAAGTACAGATACGCAGTATTTT.

This clone occurred a few times. The CDR3 loop is CASSFSGAVYEQYF. In DNA form, the CDR3 reads TGTGCCAGCAGTTTTTCAGGGGCCGTGTACGAGCAGTACTTC. This rearrangement joins TRBV27 to TRBJ2-7; perhaps TRBD1 as D (6 bases). V lost 3 bases, J lost 4 bases, and 13 bases lay in between. This CDR3 is built from 14 residues. Germline V gene lookup returns CDR1 MNHEY and CDR2 SMNVEV (reference sequence).

This chain links TRBV3-1 (or the pseudogene TRBV3-2) with TRBJ1-4; D is unresolved. V was shortened by 2 bases and J by 4 bases, with 2 bases between the two germline ends. Per germline, CDR1 LGHDT and CDR2 YNNKEL (reference sequence). The CDR3 is 12 amino acids. In nucleotides, the CDR3 is TGTGCCAGCAGCCAACATAATGAAAAACTGTTTTTT. The encoded protein is CASSQHNEKLFF.

This chain links TRBV28 with TRBJ2-4; 12 nucleotides align to TRBD1. CDR1 and CDR2 from the germline V gene are MDHEN and SYDVKM. J was trimmed by 15 bases and V by 5 bases; bases with no gene match: 11. The CDR3 is 14 residues long. CDR3 bases: TGTGCCAGCAGTCTGGGACAGGGGGCGGGTTTTAGGTACTTC. Encoded protein: CASSLGQGAGFRYF.

This clone showed up just a few times. At the DNA level, this CDR3 is encoded by other sequences in the same sample as well. The genes are TRBV5-1 and TRBJ1-5; no firm D call. The CDR3 sequence is 14 residues long. V lost 2 bases and J lost 2, with 8 bases in between. Germline CDR1 and CDR2: SGHRS and YFSETQ. The CDR3 loop reads CASSLEGGNQPQHF. The CDR3 DNA reads TGCGCCAGCAGCTTAGAGGGTGGCAATCAGCCCCAGCATTTT.

This clone was seen only a few times. This CDR3 is CASSQAGIITEAFF. CDR3 in DNA: TGTGCCAGCAGCCAAGCCGGGATTATCACTGAAGCTTTCTTT. This chain uses TRBV14 with TRBJ1-1; D not certain. The CDR3 runs to 14 residues. V shed 1 base and J shed 4 bases, with 10 bases lying between them. Germline values: CDR1 SGHDN, CDR2 FVKESK.

The chain joins TRBV5-1 to TRBJ2-1, with TRBD2 matching 8 bases. V shed 0 bases and J 6 bases; nucleotides not matched to a gene: 8. The CDR3 is 16 amino acids. In germline, CDR1 is SGHRS, CDR2 YFSETQ. The CDR3 nucleotides read TGCGCCAGCAGCTTGGCCGGACTAGCCAGGCCCAATGAGCAGTTCTTC. Protein: CASSLAGLARPNEQFF.

Only a few counts were recorded for this clone. This chain links TRBV28 with TRBJ2-7, with 14 bases lining up with TRBD2. Per germline, CDR1 MDHEN and CDR2 SYDVKM. The V and J ends lost 6 bases and 9 bases, in that order; junction bases with no gene match: 13. The CDR3 length is 16 residues. CDR3 bases: TGTGCCAGCAGCACCGGGACTAGCGGGAGATATGGTCGGCAGTACTTC. Translated, it gives CASSTGTSGRYGRQYF.

This clone ranks as medium-sized. This sequence joins TRBV2 and TRBJ1-1, with TRBD1 as a possible D gene (5 bases). Trimming took 2 bases from V and 5 from J, leaving 15 bases between them. CDR1 SNHLY and CDR2 FYNNEI come from the germline V gene. The CDR3 runs 15 residues. The CDR3 coding sequence is TGTGCCAGCAGTGAAACTGGGCAGGGAAATACTGAAGCTTTCTTT. Translation: CASSETGQGNTEAFF.

The chain combines TRBV5-1 with TRBJ2-1; the match to TRBD2 covers 14 bases. The ends lost 4 bases at V and 5 bases at J; junction bases unmatched: 5. CDR1 is SGHRS and CDR2 is YFSETQ in the germline V gene. The CDR3 is 16 residues long. The CDR3 loop reads CASSPGLAGVNNEQFF. DNA for the CDR3: TGCGCCAGCAGCCCGGGACTAGCGGGAGTGAACAATGAGCAGTTCTTC. The full variable domain, in which reference TRBV5-1 and TRBJ2-1 provide the parts outside the CDR3, is KAGVTQTPRYLIKTRGQQVTLSCSPISGHRSVSWYQQTPGQGLQFLFEYFSETQRNKGNFPGRFSGRQFSNSRSEMNVSTLELGDSALYLCASSPGLAGVNNEQFFGPGTRLTVL.

The chain couples TRBV11-2 to TRBJ1-2; tentatively, D is TRBD1 (5 bases). The length of the CDR3 is 13 residues. CDR1 and CDR2 from the germline V gene are SGHAT and FQNNGV. Trimming removed 7 bases from V and 7 bases from J, with 16 bases in between. CDR3 coding DNA: TGTGCCAGCACCTATGGGGAGGGGCTTGGCTACACCTTC. Translating it yields CASTYGEGLGYTF. Filled out from reference TRBV11-2 and TRBJ1-2, the complete variable domain reads EAGVAQSPRYKIIEKRQSVAFWCNPISGHATLYWYQQILGQGPKLLIQFQNNGVVDDSQLPKDRFSAERLKGVDSTLKIQPAKLEDSAVYLCASTYGEGLGYTFGSGTRLTVV.

The rearrangement joins TRBV6-2 or TRBV6-3 to TRBJ2-7; 7 nucleotides line up with TRBD2. This CDR3 has 14 residues. The V segment lost 3 bases and the J segment 6 bases; nucleotides outside the gene matches: 8. Germline V gene sequence: CDR1 MNHEY, CDR2 SVGEGT. The CDR3 reads CASSYTSAQFEQYF. CDR3 nucleotides: TGTGCCAGCAGTTATACTAGCGCCCAATTCGAGCAGTACTTC.

The CDR3 bases are TGTGCCAGCAGTTTTCTTGGAGGAAGAGGCTCCTATAATTCACCCCTCCACTTT. Its protein product is CASSFLGGRGSYNSPLHF. The J gene is TRBJ1-6, the V gene TRBV27; D is undetermined. Germline assignment: CDR1 MNHEY and CDR2 SMNVEV (reference sequence). This CDR3 has 18 residues. Trimming removed 3 bases from V and 0 bases from J, with 15 bases in between.

This clone came up once. V gene TRBV18 combines with J gene TRBJ2-1, with 14 bases fitting TRBD2. Looked up from germline, CDR1 is KGHSH and CDR2 is LQKENI. The CDR3 has 17 residues. Trimming took 4 bases from V and 6 from J; bases not matched to a gene: 8. This CDR3 is CASSLNLGLAGANEQFF. In nucleotides, the CDR3 is TGTGCCAGCTCACTAAACCTGGGACTAGCGGGAGCCAATGAGCAGTTCTTC. The complete variable domain, with remaining parts taken from reference TRBV18 and TRBJ2-1, reads NAGVMQNPRHLVRRRGQEARLRCSPMKGHSHVYWYRQLPEEGLKFMVYLQKENIIDESGMPKERFSAEFPKEGPSILRIQQVVRGDSAAYFCASSLNLGLAGANEQFFGPGTRLTVL.

The chain links TRBV18 to TRBJ2-5; possibly TRBD2 for D (6 bases). The CDR3 extends over 15 amino acids. Looked up from germline, CDR1 is KGHSH and CDR2 is LQKENI. V lost 6 bases and J lost 4, with 18 bases in between. CDR3 protein: CASSHRTGTLETQYF. For the CDR3, the DNA is TGTGCCAGCTCGCACCGGACTGGGACTTTAGAGACCCAGTACTTC.

The chain joins TRBV19 to TRBJ2-4, with TRBD1 as a possible D gene (6 bases). There are 15 residues in the CDR3. From germline, CDR1 is LNHDA and CDR2 SQIVND (reference sequence). Trimming stripped 6 bases from V and 6 bases from J, with 18 bases between. Here the CDR3 DNA reads TGTGCCAGTAGCTTCTCGACGGGCAGGGGAAACATTCAGTACTTC. It encodes CASSFSTGRGNIQYF.

This sequence joins TRBV11-2 and TRBJ2-1; 7 bases are shared with TRBD2. V was clipped by 5 bases and J by 0 bases; unmatched bases: 10. Germline-derived CDR1 and CDR2 are SGHAT and FQNNGV. The CDR3 covers 17 residues. The CDR3 nucleotides are TGTGCCAGCAGCCTTCCGCTGGGGGGGGGCTCCTACAATGAGCAGTTCTTC. It codes for CASSLPLGGGSYNEQFF.

Ten or more counts support this clone. The chain uses TRBV10-1 and TRBJ2-1; 14 nucleotides align to TRBD2. The length of the CDR3 is 16 residues. V lost 2 bases to trimming and J lost 9 bases; unmatched junction nucleotides: 6. Germline V gene sequence: CDR1 WNHNN, CDR2 SYGVQD (reference sequence). In DNA, the CDR3 is TGCGCCAGCAGTGAGGGACTAGCGGGGGGATTGGGTGAGCAGTTCTTC. Translation: CASSEGLAGGLGEQFF.

The V gene is TRBV5-4, the J gene TRBJ2-2; no clear D gene. The CDR3 consists of 12 residues. CDR1 SGHNT and CDR2 YYREEE come from the germline V gene (reference sequence). V shed 4 bases and J shed 3 bases, with 4 bases lying between them. CDR3 sequence reads: CASSRDTGELFF. CDR3 coding DNA: TGTGCCAGCAGCCGAGACACCGGGGAGCTGTTTTTT.

This chain uses TRBV2 with TRBJ2-7; 13 bases are shared with TRBD2. The V and J ends lost 8 bases and 2 bases, in that order; junction bases with no gene match: 3. The CDR3 length is 14 residues. Looked up from germline, CDR1 is SNHLY and CDR2 is FYNNEI. CDR3 residues: CASGTSGTTYEQYF. The CDR3 DNA reads TGTGCCAGCGGGACTAGCGGGACGACCTACGAGCAGTACTTC.

V usage is TRBV2 and J usage is TRBJ1-6; D unresolved. Germline V gene lookup returns CDR1 SNHLY and CDR2 FYNNEI. V was shortened by 10 bases and J by 6 bases, with 13 bases between the two germline ends. The CDR3 runs to 13 residues. The CDR3, as DNA: TGTGCCACCCAAGAGGGATTTAATTCACCCCTCCACTTT. Translation: CATQEGFNSPLHF.

This chain joins TRBV3-1 (or the pseudogene TRBV3-2) and TRBJ2-5; 9 bases are shared with TRBD1. J gave up 6 bases and V 5 bases, and 4 bases lay outside the gene matches. The CDR3 has 13 residues. In germline, CDR1 is LGHDT, CDR2 YNNKEL (reference sequence). The DNA for the CDR3 is TGTGCCAGCAGCGCGGGACAGGGACAGACCCAGTACTTC. Protein sequence: CASSAGQGQTQYF.

The chain couples TRBV7-2 to TRBJ1-2; no clear D gene. From germline, CDR1 is SGHTA and CDR2 FQGNSA. This CDR3 spans 14 amino acids. Deletions cut 2 bases from V and 2 bases from J, with 9 bases between. The CDR3, as DNA: TGTGCCAGCAGCTTAACAACATCCAACTATGGCTACACCTTC. Translated: CASSLTTSNYGYTF.

The J gene is TRBJ1-5, the V gene TRBV27; perhaps TRBD1 as D (6 bases). The CDR3 spans 14 residues. Germline CDR1 and CDR2: MNHEY and SMNVEV (reference sequence). The germline V and J ends were trimmed by 1 base and 5 bases, with 9 bases remaining between them. CDR3 bases: TGTGCCAGCAGTTTATGGGGGCAGGATCAGCCCCAGCATTTT. Its translation: CASSLWGQDQPQHF.

The CDR3 reads CATSDLSGKNYNEQFF. DNA of the CDR3: TGTGCCACCAGTGATCTTAGCGGAAAGAACTACAATGAGCAGTTCTTC. The chain joins TRBV24-1 to TRBJ2-1; TRBD2 is a possible D gene (6 bases). V was trimmed by 3 bases and J by 3 bases, leaving 14 bases between them. The CDR3 is made up of 16 amino acids. Germline V gene sequence: CDR1 KGHDR, CDR2 SFDVKD.

This clone was counted only a few times. V is TRBV27 and J is TRBJ2-7, with unresolved D. CDR3 length: 13 residues. Germline V gene lookup returns CDR1 MNHEY and CDR2 SMNVEV (reference sequence). Deletions cut 3 bases from V and 0 bases from J, with 6 bases between. CDR3 sequence reads: CASSFSISYEQYF. The CDR3 region has the DNA TGTGCCAGCAGTTTTTCCATCTCCTACGAGCAGTACTTC.

A few counts support this clone. CDR3 nucleotides: TGTGCCAGTGGCGGCACTGAAGCTTTCTTT. It is translated as CASGGTEAFF. This sequence joins TRBV19 and TRBJ1-1; D unresolved. This CDR3 has 10 amino acids. The V gene's germline CDR1 is LNHDA and CDR2 SQIVND (reference sequence). The V and J ends lost 8 bases and 4 bases respectively, with 5 bases between them.